These 8 T cell receptor beta chains originate from one sample sequenced in a study of blood T cell repertoires in COVID-19. Assay used: immunoSEQ multiplex PCR; TCRdb lists only in-frame clones, some missing. Seen here are 90,000 to 120,000 clones, 84% observed once, and the top ten hold approximately 4%. The source material was peripheral blood. The receptors derive from a human donor in a cohort sampled during active COVID-19.

The V and J genes are TRBV6-6 and TRBJ2-3; 8 bases fit TRBD1. Germline V lookup: CDR1 MNHNY, CDR2 SVGAGI (reference sequence). Trimming cost V 6 bases and J 2 bases; bases outside gene matches: 25. The CDR3 runs to 21 residues. DNA of the CDR3: TGTGCCAGCAGCCACCCCGGACAGGGCGACGAGCGGGCTTCCTTCACAGATACGCAGTATTTT. Amino acid sequence: CASSHPGQGDERASFTDTQYF.

The V and J genes are TRBV6-6 and TRBJ2-3, with 7 nucleotides matching TRBD1. Trimming removed 5 bases from V and 0 bases from J; junction bases left unmatched: 2. The germline CDR1 and CDR2 sequences are MNHNY and SVGAGI (reference sequence). The CDR3 spans 14 residues. CDR3 sequence: CASSHRGSTDTQYF. The CDR3 DNA reads TGTGCCAGCAGTCACAGGGGCAGCACAGATACGCAGTATTTT.

This sequence joins TRBV18 and TRBJ1-4; TRBD1 is a possible D gene (6 bases). Germline lookup yields CDR1 KGHSH and CDR2 LQKENI. This CDR3 has 14 amino acids. V lost 3 bases to trimming and J lost 6 bases, with 11 bases between them. CDR3 nucleotide sequence: TGTGCCAGCTCACCCGGAGGGGGGGATGAAAAACTGTTTTTT. Its translation is CASSPGGGDEKLFF.

This clone was seen once. The CDR3 nucleotides are TGTGCCAGCAGCACGGGACTAGCAGGCAACACCGGGGAGCTGTTTTTT. It is translated as CASSTGLAGNTGELFF. This chain joins TRBV7-9 and TRBJ2-2; 9 bases fit TRBD2. The CDR3 sequence is 16 residues long. Germline CDR1 is SEHNR and CDR2 is FQNEAQ (reference sequence). The V segment lost 5 bases and the J segment 2 bases; nucleotides outside the gene matches: 6.

This chain connects TRBV30 to TRBJ1-3; D gene uncertain. Trimming removed 3 bases at V and 2 bases at J, with 8 bases between. CDR1 GTSNPN and CDR2 SVGIG come from the germline V gene (reference sequence). The CDR3 sequence is 13 residues long. CDR3 sequence (DNA): TGTGCCTGGAGGTCAGGCCCTGGAAACACCATATATTTT. Amino acid sequence: CAWRSGPGNTIYF.

This chain uses TRBV28 with TRBJ2-2, with 12 positions matching TRBD1. The CDR3 covers 15 residues. Germline CDR1 is MDHEN and CDR2 is SYDVKM. V lost 7 bases to trimming and J lost 8 bases; unmatched junction nucleotides: 8. In DNA form, the CDR3 reads TGTGCCAGCAACCCGGGACAGGGGGCTCCAGGGGAGCTGTTTTTT. This translates into CASNPGQGAPGELFF.

This chain links TRBV18 with TRBJ1-2; D is uncertain. Trimming removed 1 base from V and 6 bases from J, with 12 bases in between. CDR1 and CDR2 (germline): KGHSH, LQKENI. This CDR3 is 14 amino acids long. The CDR3 sequence is CASSPRAEGNGYTF. In DNA form, the CDR3 reads TGTGCCAGCTCACCACGAGCGGAAGGGAATGGCTACACCTTC.

The CDR3 is CASSYAEPYGYTF. CDR3 DNA sequence: TGTGCCAGCAGTTACGCGGAACCCTATGGCTACACCTTC. The chain recombines TRBV6-2 or TRBV6-3 with TRBJ1-2; D uncertain. V dropped 2 bases and J dropped 4 bases, with 8 bases sitting between them. Germline CDR1 and CDR2: MNHEY and SVGEGT. The CDR3 extends over 13 amino acids.